This TCR beta chain was retrieved from a study of blood T cell repertoires in COVID-19. On the study more broadly: The United States, Italy and Spain were the sources of the acute and convalescent COVID-19 samples. The analysed material was cDNA or gDNA that came from T cells, B-cell-depleted T cells, or PBMCs.

Comment on this clone: Within the sample, other DNA sequences also encode this same CDR3.

Original data processing: Nucleated cell counts were estimated from reference gene primer amplification. TCRdb's table, derived via immunoSEQ multiplex PCR, lists solely in-frame clones and lacks some. For V, J and clone size, that table is used; D and trimming come from the DNA. The sample holds almost 200,000 clones; 85% to 90% are singletons and the top ten take 0.7% to 0.85%. The source material was peripheral blood. The TCR comes from a woman aged 65 to 85 with acute or convalescent COVID-19.

In DNA, the CDR3 is TGCGCCAGCAGCCAAGAGGCAGGGGTAGGCTATGGCTACACCTTC. Protein: CASSQEAGVGYGYTF. V usage is TRBV4-3 and J usage is TRBJ1-2; D is possibly TRBD1 (6 bases). The CDR3 has 15 amino acids. Germline values: CDR1 LGHNA, CDR2 YSLEER. With 0 bases removed from V and 4 bases from J, the gap between germline ends came to 12 bases.